A selection of T cell receptor beta chains follows, all from one sample in a study of T-cell memory formation after mild COVID-19. Via MiXCR, TCRdb re-called the 5' RACE reads, giving one row per CDR3 protein. Of 550,000 to 700,000 distinct CDR3 sequences in the sample, roughly 18% were seen once. The sample was PBMCs or a T cell subset sorted from them (not recorded which). The receptors come from an adult woman who had mild COVID-19 (a few samples of this study predate the infection). Cell type and time point are not known. Both conserved end residues are trimmed from each CDR3.

J: TRBJ2-3
V: TRBV5-1
CDR3: ASSLRTSGSTDTQY

J: TRBJ2-1
V: TRBV10-3
CDR3: AISERGIAAEQF

J: TRBJ2-7
V: TRBV3-1
CDR3: ASSQVPSGRTTPYEQY

J: TRBJ2-1
V: TRBV12-5
CDR3: ASGRTGGYNEQF

J: TRBJ1-4
V: TRBV2
CDR3: ASRGRGGLDHEKLF

J: TRBJ2-3
V: TRBV7-8
CDR3: ASSLKRGTDTQY

J: TRBJ2-7
V: TRBV7-2
CDR3: ASSLRLAGAPTYEQY

J: TRBJ2-1
V: TRBV6-5
CDR3: ASIGGLSYNEQF

J: TRBJ2-6
V: TRBV11-2
CDR3: ASSLKRLSSGANVLT

J: TRBJ2-3
V: TRBV19
CDR3: ASRKDHGDTQY

J: TRBJ1-1
V: TRBV6-5
CDR3: ASGGQHFMNTEAF

J: TRBJ2-3
V: TRBV19
CDR3: ASSIGGGNGDTQY

J: TRBJ2-1
V: TRBV24-1
CDR3: ATSDFEQGLYNEQF

J: TRBJ1-2
V: TRBV6-5
CDR3: ASGARAYNYGYT

J: TRBJ1-1
V: TRBV6-5
CDR3: ASSYCTGEAF

J: TRBJ2-7
V: TRBV27
CDR3: ASSGLAASYEQY

J: TRBJ1-1
V: TRBV6-2/TRBV6-3
CDR3: ASSLQGPPNTEAF

J: TRBJ1-2
V: TRBV7-9
CDR3: ASSSDRLWVYGYT

J: TRBJ1-6
V: TRBV2
CDR3: ASSPKSPLH

J: TRBJ1-5
V: TRBV20-1
CDR3: SARTWGSNQPQH

J: TRBJ2-1
V: TRBV4-1
CDR3: ASSVGVLYNEQF

J: TRBJ2-2
V: TRBV24-1
CDR3: ATTGGVTGELF

J: TRBJ2-2
V: TRBV20-1
CDR3: SARARAAGELF

J: TRBJ2-3
V: TRBV5-1
CDR3: ASSLSGGGQDTQY

J: TRBJ1-1
V: TRBV3-1
CDR3: ASSLKRGTEAF

J: TRBJ2-3
V: TRBV24-1
CDR3: ATSDPVSVTDTQY

J: TRBJ2-1
V: TRBV12-5
CDR3: ASGFEGSYNEQF

J: TRBJ2-5
V: TRBV27
CDR3: ASSVMDSQETQY

J: TRBJ1-2
V: TRBV7-9
CDR3: ASGDRSGYT

J: TRBJ2-1
V: TRBV6-5
CDR3: ASRLPGQEQF

J: TRBJ1-5
V: TRBV6-5
CDR3: ASSLGGTRSQPQH